This T cell receptor beta chain was recorded in a study of blood T cell repertoires in COVID-19. In the study overall: In each case, the material was cDNA or gDNA derived from T cells, B-cell-depleted T cells, or PBMCs.

Only in-frame clones appear in the TCRdb table, and some are missing; sequencing was by immunoSEQ multiplex PCR. The sample consists of about 480,000 clones, roughly 89% of them appearing once. Followed longitudinally, the Seattle patients had been enrolled during active infection. Per germline, CDR1 WSHSY and CDR2 SAAADI. CDR3 length: 14 residues. The V end was cut by 1 base, the J end by 5 bases, with 8 bases between. The sample taken for sequencing was peripheral blood. V and J are TRBV10-2 and TRBJ1-4; D remains ambiguous. The receptor comes from a man between 18 and 35 years old with COVID-19, enrolled during active disease. As DNA, the CDR3 is TGCGCCAGCAGTGAGTGGGCAGAAAATGAAAAACTGTTTTTT. The encoded protein is CASSEWAENEKLFF.